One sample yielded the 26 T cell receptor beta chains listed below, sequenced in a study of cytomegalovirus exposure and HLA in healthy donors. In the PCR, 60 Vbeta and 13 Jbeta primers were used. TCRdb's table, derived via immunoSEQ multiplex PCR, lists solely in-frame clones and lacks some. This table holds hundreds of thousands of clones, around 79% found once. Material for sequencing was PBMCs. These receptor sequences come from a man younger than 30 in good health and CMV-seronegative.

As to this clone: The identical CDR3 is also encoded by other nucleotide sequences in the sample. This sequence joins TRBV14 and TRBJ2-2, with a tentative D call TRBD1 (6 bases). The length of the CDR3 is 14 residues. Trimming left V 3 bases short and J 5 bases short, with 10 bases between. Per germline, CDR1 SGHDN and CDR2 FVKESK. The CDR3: CASSHQGITGELFF. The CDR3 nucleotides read TGTGCCAGCAGCCATCAGGGGATAACCGGGGAGCTGTTTTTT.

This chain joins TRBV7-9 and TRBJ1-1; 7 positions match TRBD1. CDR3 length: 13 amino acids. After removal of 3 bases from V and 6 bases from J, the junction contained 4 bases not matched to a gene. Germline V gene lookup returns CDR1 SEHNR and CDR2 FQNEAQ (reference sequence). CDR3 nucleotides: TGTGCCAGCAGCTTTACAGGGGACCCTGAAGCTTTCTTT. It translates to CASSFTGDPEAFF.

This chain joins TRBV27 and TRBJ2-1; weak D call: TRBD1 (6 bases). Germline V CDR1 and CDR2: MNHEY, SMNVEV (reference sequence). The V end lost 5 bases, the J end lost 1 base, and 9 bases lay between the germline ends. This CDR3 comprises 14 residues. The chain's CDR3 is CASSKGTSYNEQFF. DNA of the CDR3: TGTGCCAGCAGTAAGGGGACATCCTACAATGAGCAGTTCTTC.

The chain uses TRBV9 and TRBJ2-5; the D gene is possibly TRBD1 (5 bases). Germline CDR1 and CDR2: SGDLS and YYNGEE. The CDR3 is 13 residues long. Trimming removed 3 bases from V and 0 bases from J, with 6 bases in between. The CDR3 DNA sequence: TGTGCCAGCAGCGGGACAAACCAAGAGACCCAGTACTTC. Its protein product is CASSGTNQETQYF. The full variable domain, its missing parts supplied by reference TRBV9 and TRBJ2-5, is DSGVTQTPKHLITATGQRVTLRCSPRSGDLSVYWYQQSLDQGLQFLIQYYNGEERAKGNILERFSAQQFPDLHSELNLSSLELGDSALYFCASSGTNQETQYFGPGTRLLVL.

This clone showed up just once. The CDR3 sequence is CAWSDTGELFF. The CDR3 DNA is TGTGCCTGGAGCGACACCGGGGAGCTGTTTTTT. The chain combines TRBV30 with TRBJ2-2; D gene unclear. Germline V gives CDR1 GTSNPN, CDR2 SVGIG (reference sequence). The CDR3 sequence is 11 residues long. Trimming took off 3 bases at V and 3 bases at J, with 2 bases between the two ends.

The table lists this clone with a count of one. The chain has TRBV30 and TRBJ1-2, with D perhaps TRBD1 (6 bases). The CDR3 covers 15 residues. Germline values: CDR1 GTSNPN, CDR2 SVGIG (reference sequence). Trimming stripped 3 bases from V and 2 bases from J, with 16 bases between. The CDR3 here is CAWSRQAWLNYGYTF. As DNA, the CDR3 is TGTGCCTGGAGCAGACAGGCATGGCTCAACTATGGCTACACCTTC. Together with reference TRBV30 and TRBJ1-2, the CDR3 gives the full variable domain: SQTIHQWPATLVQPVGSPLSLECTVEGTSNPNLYWYRQAAGRGLQLLFYSVGIGQISSEVPQNLSASRPQDRQFILSSKKLLLSDSGFYLCAWSRQAWLNYGYTFGSGTRLTVV.

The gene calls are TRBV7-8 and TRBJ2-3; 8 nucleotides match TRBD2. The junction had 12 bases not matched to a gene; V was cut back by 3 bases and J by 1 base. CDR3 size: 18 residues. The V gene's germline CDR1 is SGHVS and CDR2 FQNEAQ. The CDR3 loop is CASSFDRALGGGTDTQYF. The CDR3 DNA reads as TGTGCCAGCAGCTTCGATCGGGCCCTCGGGGGGGGCACAGATACGCAGTATTTT.

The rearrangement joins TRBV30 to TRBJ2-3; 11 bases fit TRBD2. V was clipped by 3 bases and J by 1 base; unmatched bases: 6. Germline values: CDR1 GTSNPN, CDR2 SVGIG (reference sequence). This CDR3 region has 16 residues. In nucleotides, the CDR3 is TGTGCCTGGAGGATGCTAGCGGGGGGACGCACAGATACGCAGTATTTT. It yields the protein CAWRMLAGGRTDTQYF.

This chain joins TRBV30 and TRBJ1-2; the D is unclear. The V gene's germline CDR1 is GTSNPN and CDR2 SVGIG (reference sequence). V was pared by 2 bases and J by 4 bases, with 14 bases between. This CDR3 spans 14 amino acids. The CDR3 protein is CAWSPFGVTYGYTF. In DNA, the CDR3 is TGTGCCTGGAGTCCTTTTGGAGTAACCTATGGCTACACCTTC.

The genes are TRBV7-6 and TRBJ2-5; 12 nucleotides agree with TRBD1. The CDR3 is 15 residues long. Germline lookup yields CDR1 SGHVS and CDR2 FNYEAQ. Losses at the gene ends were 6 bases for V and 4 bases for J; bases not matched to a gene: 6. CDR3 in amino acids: CASRRDRGPTETQYF. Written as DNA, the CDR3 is TGTGCCAGCAGAAGGGACAGGGGGCCGACAGAGACCCAGTACTTC.

The CDR3, as DNA: TGCAGCGTTGAGGAGAGGGCTATCTACAATGAGCAGTTCTTC. Translating gives CSVEERAIYNEQFF. V gene TRBV29-1 combines with J gene TRBJ2-1; possible D gene TRBD2, 5 bases. The CDR3 sequence is 14 residues long. Germline loops: CDR1 SQVTM, CDR2 ANQGSEA. The V end lost 3 bases, the J end lost 3 bases, and 12 bases lay between the germline ends.

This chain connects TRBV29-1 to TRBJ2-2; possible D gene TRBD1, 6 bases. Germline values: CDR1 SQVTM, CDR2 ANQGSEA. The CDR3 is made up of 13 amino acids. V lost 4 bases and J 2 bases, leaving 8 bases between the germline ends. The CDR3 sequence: CSVGTANTGELFF. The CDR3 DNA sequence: TGCAGCGTTGGGACAGCAAACACCGGGGAGCTGTTTTTT.

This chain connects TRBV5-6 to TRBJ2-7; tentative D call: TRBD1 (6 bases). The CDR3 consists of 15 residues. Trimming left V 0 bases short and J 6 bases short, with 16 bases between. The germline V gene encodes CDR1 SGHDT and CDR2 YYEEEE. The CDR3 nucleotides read TGTGCCAGCAGCTTGGCAGGGGTCATCTCCGCCGAGCAGTACTTC. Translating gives CASSLAGVISAEQYF. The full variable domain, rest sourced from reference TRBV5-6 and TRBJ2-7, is DAGVTQSPTHLIKTRGQQVTLRCSPKSGHDTVSWYQQALGQGPQFIFQYYEEEERQRGNFPDRFSGHQFPNYSSELNVNALLLGDSALYLCASSLAGVISAEQYFGPGTRLTVT.

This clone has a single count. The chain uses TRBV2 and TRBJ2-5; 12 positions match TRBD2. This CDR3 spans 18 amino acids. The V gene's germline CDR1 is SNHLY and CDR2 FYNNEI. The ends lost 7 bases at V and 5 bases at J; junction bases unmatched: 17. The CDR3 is CASTLRLAGEFGLETQYF. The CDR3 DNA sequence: TGTGCCAGCACACTTCGACTAGCGGGAGAATTTGGTCTGGAGACCCAGTACTTC.

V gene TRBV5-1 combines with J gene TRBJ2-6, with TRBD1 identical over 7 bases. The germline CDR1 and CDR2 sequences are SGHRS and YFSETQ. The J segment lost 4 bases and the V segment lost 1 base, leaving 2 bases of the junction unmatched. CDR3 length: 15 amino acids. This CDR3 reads CASSLTGEGANVLTF. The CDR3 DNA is TGCGCCAGCAGCTTGACAGGGGAAGGGGCCAACGTCCTGACTTTC.

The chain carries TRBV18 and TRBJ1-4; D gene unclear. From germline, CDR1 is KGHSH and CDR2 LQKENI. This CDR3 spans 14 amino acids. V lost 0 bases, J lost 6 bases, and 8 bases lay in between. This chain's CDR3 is CASSPPSGYEKLFF. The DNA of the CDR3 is TGTGCCAGCTCACCACCATCGGGGTATGAAAAACTGTTTTTT.

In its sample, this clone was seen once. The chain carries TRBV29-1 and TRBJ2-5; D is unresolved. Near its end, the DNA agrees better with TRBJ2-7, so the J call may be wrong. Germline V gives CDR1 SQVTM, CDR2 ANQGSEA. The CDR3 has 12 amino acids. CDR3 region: CSVQQVPYEQYF. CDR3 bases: TGCAGCGTTCAGCAGGTTCCCTACGAGCAGTACTTC.

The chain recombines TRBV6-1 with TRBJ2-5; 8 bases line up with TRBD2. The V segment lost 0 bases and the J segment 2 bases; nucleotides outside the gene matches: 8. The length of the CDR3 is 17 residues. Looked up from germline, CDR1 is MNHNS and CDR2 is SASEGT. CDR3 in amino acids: CASSEAFGGDVQETQYF. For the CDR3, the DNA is TGTGCCAGCAGTGAAGCCTTCGGGGGGGACGTACAAGAGACCCAGTACTTC.

The CDR3 bases are TGTGCCTGGAGCGGACTAGCGTCCAATGAGCAGTTCTTC. It specifies CAWSGLASNEQFF. This chain links TRBV30 with TRBJ2-1, with 9 bases matching TRBD2. After removal of 3 bases from V and 6 bases from J, the junction contained 3 bases not matched to a gene. The length of the CDR3 is 13 residues. CDR1 and CDR2 from the germline V gene are GTSNPN and SVGIG (reference sequence).

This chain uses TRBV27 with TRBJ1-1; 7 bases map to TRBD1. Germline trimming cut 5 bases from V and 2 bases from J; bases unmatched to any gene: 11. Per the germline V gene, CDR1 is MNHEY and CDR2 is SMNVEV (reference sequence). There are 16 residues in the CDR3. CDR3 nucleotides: TGTGCCAGCAGTGGAGGTACAGGGGCACCTAACACTGAAGCTTTCTTT. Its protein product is CASSGGTGAPNTEAFF.

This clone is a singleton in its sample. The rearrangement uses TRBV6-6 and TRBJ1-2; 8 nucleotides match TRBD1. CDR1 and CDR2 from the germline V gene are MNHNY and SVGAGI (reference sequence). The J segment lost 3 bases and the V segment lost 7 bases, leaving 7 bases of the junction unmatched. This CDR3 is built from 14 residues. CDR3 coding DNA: TGTGCCAGCACCCCGGGACAGGAGGACTATGGCTACACCTTC. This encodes CASTPGQEDYGYTF.

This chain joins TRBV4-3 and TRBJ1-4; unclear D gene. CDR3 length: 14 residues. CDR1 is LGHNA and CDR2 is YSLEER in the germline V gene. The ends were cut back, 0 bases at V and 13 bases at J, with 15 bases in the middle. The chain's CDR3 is CASSQDMESGRLFF. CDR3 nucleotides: TGCGCCAGCAGCCAAGATATGGAGTCGGGTAGACTGTTTTTT.

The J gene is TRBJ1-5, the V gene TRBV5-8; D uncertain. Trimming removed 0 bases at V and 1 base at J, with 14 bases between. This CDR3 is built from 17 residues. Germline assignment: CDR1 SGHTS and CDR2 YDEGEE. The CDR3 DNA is TGTGCCAGCAGCTTGGCCCTAACTTCTAGAAGCAATCAGCCCCAGCATTTT. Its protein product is CASSLALTSRSNQPQHF.

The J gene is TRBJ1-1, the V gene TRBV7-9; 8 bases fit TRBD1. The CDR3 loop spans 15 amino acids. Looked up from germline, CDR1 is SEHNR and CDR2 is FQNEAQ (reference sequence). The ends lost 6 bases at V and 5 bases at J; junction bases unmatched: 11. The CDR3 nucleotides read TGTGCCAGCAGAGAAAGGACAGGGATCGAAACTGAAGCTTTCTTT. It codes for CASRERTGIETEAFF.

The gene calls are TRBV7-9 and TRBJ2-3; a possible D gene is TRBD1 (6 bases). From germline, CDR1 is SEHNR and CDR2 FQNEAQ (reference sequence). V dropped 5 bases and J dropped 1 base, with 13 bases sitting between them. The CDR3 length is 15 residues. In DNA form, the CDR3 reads TGTGCCAGCAGCGACAGGTCCGGGGGCACAGATACGCAGTATTTT. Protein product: CASSDRSGGTDTQYF.

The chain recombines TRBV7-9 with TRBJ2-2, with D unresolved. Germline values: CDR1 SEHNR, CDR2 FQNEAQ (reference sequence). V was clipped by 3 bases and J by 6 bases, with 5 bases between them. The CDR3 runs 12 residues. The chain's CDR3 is CASSLSPGELFF. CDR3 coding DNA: TGTGCCAGCAGCTTGAGTCCCGGGGAGCTGTTTTTT.